This is a list of T cell receptor beta chains from one sample in a study of blood T cell repertoires in COVID-19. Only in-frame clones appear in the TCRdb table, and some are missing; sequencing was by immunoSEQ multiplex PCR. The data hold over 200,000 clones, with approximately 80% observed a single time. Sequenced sample: PBMCs or T cells enriched from blood (not recorded which). The receptors stem from a woman aged 45-60 years with acute COVID-19. Both conserved end residues are part of each CDR3. D genes are given only for firm matches. Rows give clone size only sometimes, using once, few, many, or a class for an expanded clone.

J gene,clone size,D gene,V gene,CDR3 protein,CDR3 DNA
TRBJ1-2,few,TRBD1,TRBV9,CASSAGAGEDRVGGYTF,TGTGCCAGCAGCGCCGGCGCCGGGGAGGACAGGGTCGGTGGCTACACCTTC
TRBJ1-5,NA,NA,TRBV4-1,CASSQDFVQPQHF,TGCGCCAGCAGCCAAGATTTCGTACAGCCCCAGCATTTT
TRBJ1-2,NA,NA,TRBV29-1,CSGGVDSGYTF,TGCAGCGGCGGAGTGGATTCTGGCTACACCTTC
TRBJ1-4,NA,TRBD1,TRBV7-2,CASRQGVINEKLFF,TGTGCCAGCAGACAGGGGGTGATTAATGAAAAACTGTTTTTT
TRBJ2-6,NA,NA,TRBV18,CASSTRAGANVLTF,TGTGCCAGCTCAACCAGGGCTGGGGCCAACGTCCTGACTTTC
TRBJ1-6,NA,NA,TRBV7-2,CASSFSILSPLHF,TGTGCCAGCAGCTTCAGTATCCTTTCACCCCTCCACTTT
TRBJ1-6,NA,TRBD1,TRBV2,CASPRTGNSPLHF,TGTGCCAGCCCCCGGACAGGGAATTCACCCCTCCACTTT
TRBJ2-1,NA,TRBD2,TRBV14,CASSQITSGRVQFF,TGTGCCAGCAGCCAAATTACTAGCGGGAGGGTACAGTTCTTC
TRBJ1-5,once,TRBD1,TRBV25-1,CASRGQGNQPQHF,TGTGCCAGCAGGGGACAGGGAAATCAGCCCCAGCATTTT
TRBJ1-1,once,NA,TRBV11-3,CASSLDRAQGFTEAFF,TGTGCCAGCAGCTTAGATCGGGCCCAGGGGTTCACTGAAGCTTTCTTT
TRBJ2-7,NA,TRBD1,TRBV28,CASMAPAGGAYEQYF,TGTGCCAGCATGGCCCCTGCAGGGGGAGCTTACGAGCAGTACTTC
TRBJ2-1,once,NA,TRBV9,CASSVDLGSSYNEQFF,TGTGCCAGCAGCGTAGATCTGGGGAGCTCCTACAATGAGCAGTTCTTC
TRBJ2-1,NA,NA,TRBV24-1,CATSGPSRGSSYNEQFF,TGTGCCACCAGTGGACCTTCAAGGGGCAGCTCCTACAATGAGCAGTTCTTC
TRBJ2-3,once,NA,TRBV7-9,CASSLGTLDTQYF,TGTGCCAGCAGCTTAGGGACACTAGATACGCAGTATTTT
TRBJ1-6,NA,NA,TRBV19,CASSDLSYNSPLHF,TGTGCCAGCTCAGATCTCTCCTATAATTCACCCCTCCACTTT
TRBJ1-2,once,NA,TRBV29-1,CSVVSQGDGYTF,TGCAGCGTTGTCTCACAGGGCGACGGCTACACCTTC
TRBJ1-6,few,NA,TRBV19,CASSIDSAGGLAPLHF,TGTGCCAGTAGTATAGATTCAGCAGGAGGGTTGGCACCCCTCCACTTT
TRBJ2-5,NA,TRBD1,TRBV28,CASSYNRQGVETQYF,TGTGCCAGCAGTTATAATCGACAGGGTGTAGAGACCCAGTACTTC